What follows are 8 T cell receptor beta chains derived from one specimen sequenced in a study of blood T cell repertoires in COVID-19. Sequencing used immunoSEQ multiplex PCR; TCRdb keeps in-frame clones, though not all of them. The top ten clones hold about 3% of a sample with roughly 230,000 clones, roughly 80% of them seen once. Sequenced input: PBMCs or T cells enriched from blood (not recorded which). These receptors were obtained from a man aged 50-59 years who had recovered from COVID-19.

In DNA form, the CDR3 reads TGTGCCGCCTCGGAGATAGAACTAATTGGTGTCTCTGGAAACACCATATATTTT. Its translation: CAASEIELIGVSGNTIYF. V is TRBV21-1 and J is TRBJ1-3. TRBV21-1 corresponds to a pseudogene. This CDR3 has 18 amino acids.

The chain has TRBV29-1 and TRBJ2-7; D not certain. CDR1 is SQVTM and CDR2 is ANQGSEA in the germline V gene. The V gene lost 4 bases and the J gene lost 0 bases, with 4 bases spanning the gap. This CDR3 has 11 residues. The CDR3 protein is CSVAISYEQYF. The DNA for the CDR3 is TGCAGCGTTGCAATCTCCTACGAGCAGTACTTC.

V gene TRBV4-2 combines with J gene TRBJ2-7; the match to TRBD2 covers 9 bases. The CDR3 runs to 20 residues. CDR1 and CDR2 from the germline V gene are LGHNA and YNFKEQ. V was clipped by 0 bases and J by 3 bases; unmatched bases: 18. The CDR3 region is CASSQDPGGRADEGFYEQYF. The CDR3 coding sequence is TGTGCCAGCAGCCAAGACCCGGGCGGGAGGGCCGACGAGGGTTTCTACGAGCAGTACTTC.

The chain uses TRBV27 and TRBJ2-1, with D perhaps matching TRBD2 (6 bases). Per the germline V gene, CDR1 is MNHEY and CDR2 is SMNVEV (reference sequence). The CDR3 loop spans 16 amino acids. Trimming pared 8 bases from V and 0 bases from J, leaving 17 bases between. CDR3 DNA sequence: TGTGCCAGCGCCCTTCGGGGGTACAACTCCTACAATGAGCAGTTCTTC. Translating gives CASALRGYNSYNEQFF.

The gene calls are TRBV2 and TRBJ1-4, with 8 bases lining up with TRBD1. Trimming cost V 8 bases and J 2 bases; bases outside gene matches: 7. The CDR3 covers 15 residues. In germline, CDR1 is SNHLY, CDR2 FYNNEI. This CDR3 reads CASRDRGSTNEKLFF. In nucleotides, the CDR3 is TGTGCCAGCCGAGACAGGGGAAGCACTAATGAAAAACTGTTTTTT.

V and J are TRBV6-5 and TRBJ1-1; D is undetermined. CDR3 length: 11 amino acids. The germline V gene has CDR1 MNHEY and CDR2 SVGAGI. V shed 7 bases and J shed 2 bases, with 5 bases lying between them. As DNA, the CDR3 is TGTGCCAGCACGGTAAACACTGAAGCTTTCTTT. Protein product: CASTVNTEAFF.

The chain links TRBV5-4 to TRBJ1-1; TRBD1 matches 12 bases. The CDR3 is 14 amino acids. CDR1 and CDR2 from the germline V gene are SGHNT and YYREEE (reference sequence). Trimming took 4 bases from V and 4 from J; bases not matched to a gene: 2. CDR3 DNA sequence: TGTGCCAGCAGCGTGGGACAGGGGGCCACTGAAGCTTTCTTT. It encodes CASSVGQGATEAFF.

The V gene is TRBV6-5, the J gene TRBJ1-2; the D is unclear. Germline CDR1 is MNHEY and CDR2 is SVGAGI. The germline V and J ends were trimmed by 6 bases and 8 bases, with 16 bases remaining between them. The CDR3 is 13 residues long. Here the CDR3 reads CASSIEGIGGYTF. In DNA form, the CDR3 reads TGTGCCAGCAGCATAGAGGGAATTGGCGGCTACACCTTC.